This T cell receptor beta chain was obtained from a study of cytomegalovirus exposure and HLA in healthy donors. Study-level results: The authors later found HLA-associated TCR beta chains more clonally expanded than equally common others.

Trimming took 6 bases from V and 3 from J, leaving 18 bases between them. Germline V gene data show CDR1 as MDHEN and CDR2 as SYDVKM. CDR3 length: 16 residues. Worth noting for this clone: Its target is unknown.

The PCR had 60 Vbeta and 13 Jbeta primers. Assay: immunoSEQ multiplex PCR; the TCRdb copy retains only in-frame clones and omits some. The table includes 160,000 or so clones, around 83% detected once. The clonotype was recovered from a woman between 18 and 29 years old in good health and CMV-seronegative. The chain uses TRBV28 and TRBJ1-3; D may be TRBD1 (6 bases). Sequenced material: PBMCs. The CDR3 sequence is CASSRNREGVGNTIYF. The CDR3 nucleotides are TGTGCCAGCAGCCGAAACAGGGAGGGAGTTGGAAACACCATATATTTT.